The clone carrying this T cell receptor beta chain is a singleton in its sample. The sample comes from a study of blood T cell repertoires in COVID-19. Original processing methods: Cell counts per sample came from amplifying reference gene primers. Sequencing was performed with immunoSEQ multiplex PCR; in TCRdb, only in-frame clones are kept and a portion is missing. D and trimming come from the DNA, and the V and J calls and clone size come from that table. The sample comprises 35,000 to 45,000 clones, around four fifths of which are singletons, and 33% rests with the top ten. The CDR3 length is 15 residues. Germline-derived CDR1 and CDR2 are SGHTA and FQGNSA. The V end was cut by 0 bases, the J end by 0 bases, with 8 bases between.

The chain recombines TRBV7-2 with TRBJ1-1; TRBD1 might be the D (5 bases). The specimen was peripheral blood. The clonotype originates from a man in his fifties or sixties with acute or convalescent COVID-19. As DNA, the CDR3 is TGTGCCAGCAGCTTAGCGGGGGGAATGAACACTGAAGCTTTCTTT. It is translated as CASSLAGGMNTEAFF.